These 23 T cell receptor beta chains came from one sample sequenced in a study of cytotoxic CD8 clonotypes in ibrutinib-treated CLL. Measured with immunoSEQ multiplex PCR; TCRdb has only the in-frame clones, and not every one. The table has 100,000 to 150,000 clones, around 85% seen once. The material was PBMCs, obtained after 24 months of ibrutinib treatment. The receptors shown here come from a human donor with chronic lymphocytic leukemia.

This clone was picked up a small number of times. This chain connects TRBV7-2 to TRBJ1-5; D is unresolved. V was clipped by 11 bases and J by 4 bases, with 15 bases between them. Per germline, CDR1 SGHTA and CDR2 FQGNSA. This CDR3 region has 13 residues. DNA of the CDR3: TGTGCCTCCAGCATTTCCCCTAATCAGCCCCAGCATTTT. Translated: CASSISPNQPQHF. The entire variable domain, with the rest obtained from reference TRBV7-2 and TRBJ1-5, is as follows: GAGVSQSPSNKVTEKGKDVELRCDPISGHTALYWYRQSLGQGLEFLIYFQGNSAPDKSGLPSDRFSAERTGGSVSTLTIQRTQQEDSAVYLCASSISPNQPQHFGDGTRLSIL.

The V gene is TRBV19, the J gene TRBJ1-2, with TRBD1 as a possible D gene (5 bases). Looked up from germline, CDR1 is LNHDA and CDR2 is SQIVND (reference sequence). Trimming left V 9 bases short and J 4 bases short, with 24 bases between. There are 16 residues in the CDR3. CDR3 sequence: CASTRLGRDGVYGYTF. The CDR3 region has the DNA TGTGCCAGCACCCGTCTGGGCCGGGACGGAGTCTATGGCTACACCTTC.

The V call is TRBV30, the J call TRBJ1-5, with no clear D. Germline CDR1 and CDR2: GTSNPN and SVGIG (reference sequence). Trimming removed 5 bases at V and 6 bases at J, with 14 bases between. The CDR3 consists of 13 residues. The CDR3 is CAWARNSAQPQHF. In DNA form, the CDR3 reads TGTGCCTGGGCTCGGAATTCTGCTCAGCCCCAGCATTTT.

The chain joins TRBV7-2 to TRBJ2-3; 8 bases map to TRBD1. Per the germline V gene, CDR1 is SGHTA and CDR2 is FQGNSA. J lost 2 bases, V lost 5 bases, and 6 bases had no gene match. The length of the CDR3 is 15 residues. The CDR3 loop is CASSTRTGFTDTQYF. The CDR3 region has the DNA TGTGCCAGCAGCACCAGGACAGGGTTCACAGATACGCAGTATTTT.

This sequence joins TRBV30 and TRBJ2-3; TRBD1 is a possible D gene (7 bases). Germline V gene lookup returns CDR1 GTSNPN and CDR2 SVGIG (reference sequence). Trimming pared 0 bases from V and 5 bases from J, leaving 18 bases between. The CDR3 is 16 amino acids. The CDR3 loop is CAWSVRSFQGGDTQYF. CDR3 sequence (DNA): TGTGCCTGGAGTGTACGCAGCTTCCAGGGGGGAGATACGCAGTATTTT.

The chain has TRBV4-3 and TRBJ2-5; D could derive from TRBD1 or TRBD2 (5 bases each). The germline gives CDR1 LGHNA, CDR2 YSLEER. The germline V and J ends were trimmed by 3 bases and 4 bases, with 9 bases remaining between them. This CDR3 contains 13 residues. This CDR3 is CASSQGRRETQYF. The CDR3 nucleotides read TGCGCCAGCAGCCAGGGACGACGAGAGACCCAGTACTTC.

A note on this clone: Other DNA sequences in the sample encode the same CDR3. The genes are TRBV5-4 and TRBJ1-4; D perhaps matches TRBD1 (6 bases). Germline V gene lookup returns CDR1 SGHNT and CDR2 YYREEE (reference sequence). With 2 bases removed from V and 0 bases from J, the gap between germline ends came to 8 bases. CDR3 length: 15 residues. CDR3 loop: CASSLGGSTNEKLFF. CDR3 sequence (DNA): TGTGCCAGCAGCTTAGGGGGGTCAACTAATGAAAAACTGTTTTTT. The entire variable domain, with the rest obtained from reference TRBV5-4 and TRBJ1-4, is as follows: ETGVTQSPTHLIKTRGQQVTLRCSSQSGHNTVSWYQQALGQGPQFIFQYYREEENGRGNFPPRFSGLQFPNYSSELNVNALELDDSALYLCASSLGGSTNEKLFFGSGTQLSVL.

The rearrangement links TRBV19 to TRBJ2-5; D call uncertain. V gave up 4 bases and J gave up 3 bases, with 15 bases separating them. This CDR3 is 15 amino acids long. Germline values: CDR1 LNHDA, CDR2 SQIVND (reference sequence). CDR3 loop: CASSTTELGKETQYF. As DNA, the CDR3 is TGTGCCAGTAGTACTACAGAATTGGGAAAAGAGACCCAGTACTTC.

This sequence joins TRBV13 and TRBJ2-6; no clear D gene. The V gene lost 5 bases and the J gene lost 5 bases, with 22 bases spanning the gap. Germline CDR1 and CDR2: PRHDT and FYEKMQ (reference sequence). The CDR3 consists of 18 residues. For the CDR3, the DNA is TGTGCCAGCAGCCAGCATCCCACCCTAGACGCCTGGGCCAACGTCCTGACTTTC. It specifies CASSQHPTLDAWANVLTF.

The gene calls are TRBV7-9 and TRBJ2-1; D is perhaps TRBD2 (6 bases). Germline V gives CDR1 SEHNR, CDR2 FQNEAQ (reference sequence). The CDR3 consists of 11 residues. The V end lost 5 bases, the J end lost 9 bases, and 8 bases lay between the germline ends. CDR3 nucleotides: TGTGCCAGCAGCCTGGGGGGTGAGCAGTTCTTC. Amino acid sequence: CASSLGGEQFF.

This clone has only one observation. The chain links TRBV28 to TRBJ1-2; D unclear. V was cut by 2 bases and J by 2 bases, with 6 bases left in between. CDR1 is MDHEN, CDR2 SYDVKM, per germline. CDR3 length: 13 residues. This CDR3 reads CASSLQSNYGYTF. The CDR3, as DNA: TGTGCCAGCAGTTTACAGTCCAACTATGGCTACACCTTC.

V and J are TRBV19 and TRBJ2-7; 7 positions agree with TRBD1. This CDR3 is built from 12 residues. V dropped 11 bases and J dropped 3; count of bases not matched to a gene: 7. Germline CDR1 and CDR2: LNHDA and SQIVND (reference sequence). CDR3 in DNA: TGTGCCTCAGAAGGGACAGACTACGAGCAGTACTTC. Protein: CASEGTDYEQYF. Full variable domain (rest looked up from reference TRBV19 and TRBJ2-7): DGGITQSPKYLFRKEGQNVTLSCEQNLNHDAMYWYRQDPGQGLRLIYYSQIVNDFQKGDIAEGYSVSREKKESFPLTVTSAQKNPTAFYLCASEGTDYEQYFGPGTRLTVT.

The CDR3 DNA follows: TGTGCCAGCAGCTGGGCTGGGAACAATCAGCCCCAGCATTTT. Its protein is CASSWAGNNQPQHF. V is TRBV5-4 and J is TRBJ1-5, with unresolved D. Germline V lookup: CDR1 SGHNT, CDR2 YYREEE (reference sequence). V was trimmed by 3 bases and J by 3 bases, leaving 10 bases between them. The CDR3 consists of 14 residues.

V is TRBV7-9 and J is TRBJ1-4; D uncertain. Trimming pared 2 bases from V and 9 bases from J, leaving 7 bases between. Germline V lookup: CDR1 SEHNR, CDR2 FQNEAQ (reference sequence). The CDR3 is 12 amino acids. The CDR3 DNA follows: TGTGCCAGCAGCTTACCATTACAAAAACTGTTTTTT. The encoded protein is CASSLPLQKLFF.

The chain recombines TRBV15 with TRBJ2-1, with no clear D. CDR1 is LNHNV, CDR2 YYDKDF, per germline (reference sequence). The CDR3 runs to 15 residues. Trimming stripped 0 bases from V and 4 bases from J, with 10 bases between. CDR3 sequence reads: CATSRDRVGYNEQFF. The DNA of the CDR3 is TGTGCCACCAGCAGAGATCGGGTCGGTTACAATGAGCAGTTCTTC.

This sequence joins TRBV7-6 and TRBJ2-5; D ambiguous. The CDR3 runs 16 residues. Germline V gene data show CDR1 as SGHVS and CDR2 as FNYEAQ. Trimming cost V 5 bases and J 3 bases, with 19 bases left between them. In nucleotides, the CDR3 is TGTGCCAGCAGCCAAACTTCTTGGGCTCGGAAAGAGACCCAGTACTTC. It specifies CASSQTSWARKETQYF.

The CDR3 region is CASSTTGPEQYF. For the CDR3, the DNA is TGTGCCAGCAGCACTACAGGGCCCGAGCAGTACTTC. V is TRBV7-9 and J is TRBJ2-7, with a weak D call TRBD1 (6 bases). There are 12 residues in the CDR3. Germline CDR1 SEHNR, CDR2 FQNEAQ (reference sequence). Trimming cost V 5 bases and J 6 bases, with 11 bases left between them.

CDR3 amino acids: CASSAGQRLYEQYF. For the CDR3, the DNA is TGTGCCAGCAGCGCAGGACAGCGCCTCTACGAGCAGTACTTC. The V and J genes are TRBV9 and TRBJ2-7, with TRBD1 as a possible D gene (6 bases). Looked up from germline, CDR1 is SGDLS and CDR2 is YYNGEE. The germline V and J ends were trimmed by 3 bases and 3 bases, with 13 bases remaining between them. The CDR3 is 14 residues long.

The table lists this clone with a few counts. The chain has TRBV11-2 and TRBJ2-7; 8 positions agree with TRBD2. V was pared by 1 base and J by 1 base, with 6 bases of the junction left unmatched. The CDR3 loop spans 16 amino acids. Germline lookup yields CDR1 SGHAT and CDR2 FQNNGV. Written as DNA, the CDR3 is TGTGCCAGCAGCTTAGGTCGGGGGGGCACGTCCTACGAGCAGTACTTC. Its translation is CASSLGRGGTSYEQYF.

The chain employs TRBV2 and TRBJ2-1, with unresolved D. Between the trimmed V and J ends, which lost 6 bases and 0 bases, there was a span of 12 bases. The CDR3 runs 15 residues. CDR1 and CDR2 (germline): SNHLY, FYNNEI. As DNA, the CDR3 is TGTGCCAGCAGCAGAGAGGCGAGCTCCTACAATGAGCAGTTCTTC. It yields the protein CASSREASSYNEQFF.

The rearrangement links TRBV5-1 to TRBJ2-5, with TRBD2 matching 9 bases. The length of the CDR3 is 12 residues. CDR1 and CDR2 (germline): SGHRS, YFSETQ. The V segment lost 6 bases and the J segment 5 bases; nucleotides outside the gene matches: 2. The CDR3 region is CASTTSGETQYF. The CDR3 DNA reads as TGCGCCAGCACAACTAGCGGGGAGACCCAGTACTTC.

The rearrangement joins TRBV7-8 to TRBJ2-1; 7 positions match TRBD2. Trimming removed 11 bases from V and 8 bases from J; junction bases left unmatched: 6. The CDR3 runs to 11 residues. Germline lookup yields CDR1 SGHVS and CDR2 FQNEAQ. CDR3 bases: TGTGCCTCGCGGGGGATGGATGAGCAGTTCTTC. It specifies CASRGMDEQFF.

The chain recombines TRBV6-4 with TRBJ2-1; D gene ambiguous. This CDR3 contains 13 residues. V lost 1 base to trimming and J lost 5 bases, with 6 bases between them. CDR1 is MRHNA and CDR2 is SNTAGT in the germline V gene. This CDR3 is CASSDLRDNEQFF. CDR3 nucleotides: TGTGCCAGCAGTGACTTAAGGGACAATGAGCAGTTCTTC.